This TCR beta chain is drawn from a study of T cells after posttransplantation cyclophosphamide. General study points: Recipient CMV seropositivity and CMV reactivation strongly tracked TRB clonality. Donor CD8+ memory clones often dominated recipient blood repertoires at later times. Skin or GI-infiltrating T cells shared few TRB sequences with blood.

The naive gate required viable CD3+CD4+ or CD3+CD8+ cells with CCR7+CD45RA+CD45RO-CD95-CD27+CD28+ phenotype. This related bone marrow graft donor gave peripheral blood on the day of marrow donation. Turning to this clone: No antigen is known for it.

V lost 0 bases and J 8 bases, leaving 7 bases between the germline ends. The CDR3 spans 13 residues. The V gene's germline CDR1 is KGHSH and CDR2 LQKENI. The method was immunoSEQ multiplex PCR; TCRdb's version includes in-frame clones alone and lacks a portion of them. The table lists about 30,000 clones, about 91% of them singletons. The source of this sequence is a man aged 25-45 years in good health and a related stem cell transplant donor. The sample comprised naive CD4+ T cells sorted from blood. The chain recombines TRBV18 with TRBJ2-2; no clear D. CDR3 in amino acids: CASSPPVGGELFF. As DNA, the CDR3 is TGTGCCAGCTCACCACCGGTCGGGGGGGAGCTGTTTTTT.